This T cell receptor (beta chain) was sequenced during a study of blood T cell repertoires in COVID-19. This table comes from immunoSEQ multiplex PCR, and its TCRdb copy is limited to in-frame clones, with some not included. The sample contains around 91,000 clones, approximately 86% of which appear only once. CDR1 and CDR2 from the germline V gene are SGHNT and YYREEE (reference sequence). The CDR3 is made up of 17 amino acids. Trimming removed 2 bases from V and 4 bases from J; junction bases left unmatched: 11. Material for sequencing was peripheral blood. The origin of this receptor is a human donor in a cohort sampled during active COVID-19. This chain connects TRBV5-4 to TRBJ2-7; 11 nucleotides line up with TRBD1. For the CDR3, the DNA is TGTGCCAGCAGCTTCGGACAGGGGGCGAAAGGGGCTTACGAGCAGTACTTC. Its translation: CASSFGQGAKGAYEQYF. Based on the CDR3 plus reference TRBV5-4 and TRBJ2-7, the full variable domain is ETGVTQSPTHLIKTRGQQVTLRCSSQSGHNTVSWYQQALGQGPQFIFQYYREEENGRGNFPPRFSGLQFPNYSSELNVNALELDDSALYLCASSFGQGAKGAYEQYFGPGTRLTVT.